This entry concerns a single T cell receptor beta chain. The sample is drawn from a study of shared clonotypes between healthy human individuals. The repertoire was sequenced with immunoSEQ multiplex PCR; TCRdb's copy has only in-frame clones and lacks some. The sample has about 490,000 clones; 79% are singletons. Sequencing input: PBMCs. This receptor was taken from a woman between 35 and 50 years old in good health. Some clones in this sample may be carry-over from other donors' samples.

The CDR3 DNA follows: TGTGCCAGTAGAAGGGGGGGGGCGCTTAGTCAGCCCCAGCATTTT. Its translation: CASRRGGALSQPQHF. J is TRBJ1-5 and V is TRBV19; maybe TRBD1 (6 bases). This CDR3 contains 15 residues. Trimming shortened V by 6 bases and J by 6 bases, and 18 bases separated the two germline ends. In germline, CDR1 is LNHDA, CDR2 SQIVND (reference sequence).